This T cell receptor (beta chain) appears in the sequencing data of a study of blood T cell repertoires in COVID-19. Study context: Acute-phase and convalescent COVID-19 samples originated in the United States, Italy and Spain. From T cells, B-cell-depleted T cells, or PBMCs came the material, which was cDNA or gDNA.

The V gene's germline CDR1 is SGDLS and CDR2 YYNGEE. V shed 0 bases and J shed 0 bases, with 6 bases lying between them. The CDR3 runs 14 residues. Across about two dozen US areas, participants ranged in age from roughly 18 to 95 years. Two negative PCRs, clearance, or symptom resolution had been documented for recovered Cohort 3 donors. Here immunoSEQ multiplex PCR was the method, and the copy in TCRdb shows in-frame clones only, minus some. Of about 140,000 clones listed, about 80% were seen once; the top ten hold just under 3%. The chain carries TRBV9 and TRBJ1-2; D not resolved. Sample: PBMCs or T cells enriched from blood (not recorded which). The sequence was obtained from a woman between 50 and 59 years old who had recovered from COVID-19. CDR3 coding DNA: TGTGCCAGCAGCGTAGACTCAACTAACTATGGCTACACCTTC. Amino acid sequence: CASSVDSTNYGYTF.